The entry below describes one TCR beta chain. Its matching antigen is unknown. This record belongs to a study of shared clonotypes between healthy human individuals. The CDR3 runs to 15 residues. Looked up from germline, CDR1 is GTSNPN and CDR2 is SVGIG (reference sequence). Trimming removed 8 bases from V and 3 bases from J; junction bases left unmatched: 13. General study results and limits: Memory subsets had estimated richness that was generally smaller than that of naive subsets.

Original data processing: Junction-only immunoSEQ sequences carried no quality scores, so filtering differed. The repertoire was sequenced with immunoSEQ multiplex PCR; TCRdb's copy has only in-frame clones and lacks some. From that table come the V and J calls and clone size; the DNA was used to work out D and trimming. The sample lists 2 million to 3 million clones; about 92% were seen once. The source of this sequence is a man younger than 30 in good health. The J gene is TRBJ2-1, the V gene TRBV30; 7 positions agree with TRBD2. The sample was naive CD4+ T cells sorted from blood. As to subset: CD45RA+ positively selected. CDR3 sequence reads: CAQYGGAGNYNEQFF. Here the CDR3 DNA reads TGTGCCCAATACGGCGGAGCGGGAAACTACAATGAGCAGTTCTTC.